These 20 T cell receptor beta chains originate from one sample sequenced in a study of T cells after yellow fever vaccination. TCRdb independently ran MiXCR on the 5' RACE reads; one entry per CDR3 protein. There are approximately 550,000 distinct CDR3 sequences in the sample; over 15% occur only once, and approximately 15% lies in the top ten. This material consisted of PBMCs, taken 15 days after the yellow fever booster vaccination. The origin of the receptors is a man aged 25-40 years who received the YFV17D yellow fever vaccine.

The rearrangement links TRBV7-2 to TRBJ2-3; no clear D. This CDR3 comprises 14 residues. V shed 5 bases and J shed 8 bases, with 17 bases lying between them. CDR1 and CDR2 (germline): SGHTA, FQGNSA. CDR3 nucleotides: TGTGCCAGCAGCCCCGGGCCCTATACGGGTACGCAGTATTTT. Its translation is CASSPGPYTGTQYF.

The rearrangement uses TRBV7-2 and TRBJ2-3; D remains ambiguous. V was shortened by 9 bases and J by 4 bases, with 14 bases between the two germline ends. Germline V gives CDR1 SGHTA, CDR2 FQGNSA. CDR3 length: 13 amino acids. DNA for the CDR3: TGTGCCAGACGACGGCCTGATGCAGATACGCAGTATTTT. The encoded protein is CARRRPDADTQYF.

The chain uses TRBV19 and TRBJ1-5; D is possibly TRBD1 (5 bases). Germline lookup yields CDR1 LNHDA and CDR2 SQIVND (reference sequence). Trimming stripped 7 bases from V and 2 bases from J, with 15 bases between. The CDR3 is 15 residues long. CDR3 protein: CASNKRDGRNQPQHF. DNA for the CDR3: TGTGCCAGTAATAAACGGGACGGGCGCAATCAGCCCCAGCATTTT.

This clonotype has a handful of counts. V is TRBV9 and J is TRBJ2-5; 10 bases map to TRBD2. With V trimmed by 3 bases and J by 5 bases, 7 bases remained unmatched. The CDR3 runs 15 residues. Germline values: CDR1 SGDLS, CDR2 YYNGEE. CDR3 sequence (DNA): TGTGCCAGCAGCGCCAGTAGCGGGAGGAGTGAGACCCAGTACTTC. Amino acids: CASSASSGRSETQYF.

This clonotype was found a few times. Written as DNA, the CDR3 is TGTGCCAGCAGCGTAGACGGCGTTATGAATACGCAGTATTTT. Encoded protein: CASSVDGVMNTQYF. The rearrangement links TRBV9 to TRBJ2-3; D is unclear. The CDR3 loop spans 14 amino acids. V was cut by 0 bases and J by 7 bases, with 12 bases left in between. The germline CDR1 and CDR2 sequences are SGDLS and YYNGEE.

This rearrangement joins TRBV7-2 to TRBJ2-1, with D unclear. Germline CDR1 SGHTA, CDR2 FQGNSA. Trimming pared 3 bases from V and 1 base from J, leaving 7 bases between. CDR3 size: 14 residues. The CDR3 DNA follows: TGTGCCAGCAGCTTGGACCCGTCCTACAATGAGCAGTTCTTC. The encoded protein is CASSLDPSYNEQFF.

This clonotype was counted only a few times. The CDR3 nucleotides read TGTGCCAGCAGCCCTCGTCCGTGGCAGAGTAGGTTGGATACGCAGTATTTT. The encoded protein is CASSPRPWQSRLDTQYF. The genes are TRBV7-8 and TRBJ2-3; D gene ambiguous. V lost 5 bases, J lost 6 bases, and 24 bases lay in between. CDR3 length: 17 amino acids. Germline CDR1 is SGHVS and CDR2 is FQNEAQ. The full variable domain, in which reference TRBV7-8 and TRBJ2-3 provide the parts outside the CDR3, is GAGVSQSPRYKVAKRGQDVALRCDPISGHVSLFWYQQALGQGPEFLTYFQNEAQLDKSGLPSDRFFAERPEGSVSTLKIQRTQQEDSAVYLCASSPRPWQSRLDTQYFGPGTRLTVL.

This clonotype was counted between two and nine times. This chain joins TRBV7-9 and TRBJ1-5; 7 positions agree with TRBD1. CDR1 and CDR2 (germline): SEHNR, FQNEAQ (reference sequence). V trimming: 5 bases; J trimming: 3 bases; junction bases outside the gene matches: 10. The CDR3 consists of 16 residues. The CDR3 region is CASSRAGTANNQPQHF. DNA of the CDR3: TGTGCCAGCAGCAGAGCCGGGACAGCCAACAATCAGCCCCAGCATTTT.

This chain uses TRBV27 with TRBJ2-5; D remains unclear. The V gene lost 0 bases and the J gene lost 0 bases, with 8 bases spanning the gap. Germline CDR1 is MNHEY and CDR2 is SMNVEV (reference sequence). This CDR3 is built from 15 residues. CDR3: CASSLSWSDQETQYF. CDR3 bases: TGTGCCAGCAGTTTATCGTGGAGCGACCAAGAGACCCAGTACTTC.

The chain is built from TRBV29-1 and TRBJ2-7; 7 nucleotides line up with TRBD2. The CDR3 is made up of 13 amino acids. CDR1 and CDR2 from the germline V gene are SQVTM and ANQGSEA. V lost 5 bases, J lost 7 bases, and 11 bases stayed unmatched. The CDR3 reads CSVRAGVVGEQYF. CDR3 nucleotides: TGCAGCGTTCGGGCGGGAGTGGTTGGTGAGCAGTACTTC.

Of note for this clonotype: Sequence at one end of the junction differs from germline and may be a read error. The chain combines TRBV7-8 with TRBJ1-1; D is perhaps TRBD1 (5 bases). Germline-derived CDR1 and CDR2 are SGHVS and FQNEAQ. The CDR3 has 14 residues. CDR3: CASSLAWGNAEAFF. In DNA form, the CDR3 reads TGTGCCAGCAGCTTAGCGTGGGGGAACGCTGAAGCTTTCTTT.

Only a few counts were recorded for this clonotype. This chain links TRBV29-1 with TRBJ1-2; D gene uncertain. CDR3 size: 12 residues. The V gene's germline CDR1 is SQVTM and CDR2 ANQGSEA. V shed 3 bases and J shed 7 bases, with 12 bases lying between them. The CDR3 nucleotides read TGCAGCGTTGAGCTCGGGTTATTTGGCTACACCTTC. Protein sequence: CSVELGLFGYTF.

A few counts support this clonotype. This chain uses TRBV10-1 with TRBJ2-5; no clear D. The germline CDR1 and CDR2 sequences are WNHNN and SYGVQD (reference sequence). V lost 6 bases and J 1 base, leaving 12 bases between the germline ends. CDR3 size: 14 residues. This CDR3 is CASSPGGPQETQYF. The CDR3, as DNA: TGCGCCAGCAGCCCCGGTGGGCCCCAAGAGACCCAGTACTTC.

This chain links TRBV10-3 with TRBJ2-4; 8 bases map to TRBD2. Trimming cost V 10 bases and J 6 bases; bases outside gene matches: 11. The CDR3 has 14 amino acids. The V gene's germline CDR1 is ENHRY and CDR2 SYGVKD. CDR3 nucleotides: TGTGCCACCCTAAGCGGGGGTCGGGGAAACATTCAGTACTTC. As protein: CATLSGGRGNIQYF.

The sample holds a few counts of this clonotype. The rearrangement links TRBV7-8 to TRBJ2-3; 8 bases agree with TRBD2. Germline CDR1 is SGHVS and CDR2 is FQNEAQ. J gave up 6 bases and V 2 bases, and 7 bases lay outside the gene matches. CDR3 length equals 15 residues. The CDR3 DNA is TGTGCCAGCAGCTTACAGGGCGGGGGGAAGGATACGCAGTATTTT. Protein product: CASSLQGGGKDTQYF.

CDR3 sequence reads: CSVGQGASEQYF. The CDR3, as DNA: TGCAGCGTTGGACAGGGGGCGAGTGAGCAGTACTTC. V and J are TRBV29-1 and TRBJ2-7; 10 bases agree with TRBD1. This CDR3 spans 12 amino acids. CDR1 and CDR2 (germline): SQVTM, ANQGSEA. The V gene end was trimmed by 4 bases and the J gene end by 7 bases; junction bases not matched to a gene: 4.

This clonotype was seen a handful of times. The V gene is TRBV10-3, the J gene TRBJ2-4; TRBD1 aligns across 7 bases. V was clipped by 8 bases and J by 0 bases; unmatched bases: 7. Germline lookup yields CDR1 ENHRY and CDR2 SYGVKD. This CDR3 has 15 residues. The CDR3 nucleotides read TGTGCCATCGAATTTACAGGGGTAGCCAAAAACATTCAGTACTTC. Translating gives CAIEFTGVAKNIQYF.

This clonotype turned up a few times. This chain uses TRBV15 with TRBJ2-7; weak D call: TRBD2 (6 bases). V was shortened by 5 bases and J by 0 bases, with 14 bases between the two germline ends. Germline V lookup: CDR1 LNHNV, CDR2 YYDKDF (reference sequence). The CDR3 sequence is 15 residues long. CDR3 loop: CATSWRDGLSYEQYF. For the CDR3, the DNA is TGTGCCACCAGCTGGAGGGACGGGCTCTCCTACGAGCAGTACTTC. The entire variable domain, with the rest obtained from reference TRBV15 and TRBJ2-7, is as follows: DAMVIQNPRYQVTQFGKPVTLSCSQTLNHNVMYWYQQKSSQAPKLLFHYYDKDFNNEADTPDNFQSRRPNTSFCFLDIRSPGLGDTAMYLCATSWRDGLSYEQYFGPGTRLTVT.

DNA of the CDR3: TGTGCCAGCAGTGAATCACCCCTAGACCCCTACGAGCAGTACTTC. It yields the protein CASSESPLDPYEQYF. The V and J genes are TRBV6-1 and TRBJ2-7; D is unresolved. V lost 2 bases and J lost 2, with 13 bases in between. This CDR3 is built from 15 residues. Germline-derived CDR1 and CDR2 are MNHNS and SASEGT.

This clonotype was seen more than once but under ten times. This chain connects TRBV28 to TRBJ2-7; either TRBD1 or TRBD2 may supply D (5 bases each). There are 14 residues in the CDR3. Per germline, CDR1 MDHEN and CDR2 SYDVKM. V lost 11 bases to trimming and J lost 2 bases, with 19 bases between them. CDR3 nucleotides: TGTGCCTCCTCCGGGGTCGTCAGGGCCTACGAGCAGTACTTC. Translated, it gives CASSGVVRAYEQYF.